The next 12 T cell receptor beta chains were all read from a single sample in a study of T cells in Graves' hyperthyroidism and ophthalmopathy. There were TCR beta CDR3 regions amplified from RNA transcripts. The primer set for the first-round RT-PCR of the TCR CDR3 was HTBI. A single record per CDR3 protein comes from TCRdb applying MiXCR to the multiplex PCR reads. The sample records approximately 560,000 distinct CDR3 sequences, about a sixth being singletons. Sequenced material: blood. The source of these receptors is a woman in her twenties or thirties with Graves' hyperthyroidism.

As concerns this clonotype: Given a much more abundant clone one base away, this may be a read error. CDR3 protein: CASSLGRRGGANTGELFF. The CDR3 DNA sequence: TGCGCCAGCAGCTTGGGCAGGAGGGGCGGAGCGAACACCGGGGAGCTGTTTTTT. The chain is built from TRBV5-1 and TRBJ2-2; TRBD2 is a possible D gene (6 bases). V was pared by 0 bases and J by 0 bases, with 15 bases between. The CDR3 spans 18 residues. Germline assignment: CDR1 SGHRS and CDR2 YFSETQ.

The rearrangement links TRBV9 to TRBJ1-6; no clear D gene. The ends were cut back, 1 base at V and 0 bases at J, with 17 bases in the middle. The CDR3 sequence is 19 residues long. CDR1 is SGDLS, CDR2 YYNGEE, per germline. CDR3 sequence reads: CASSVSPRDLSSYNSPLHF. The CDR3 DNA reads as TGTGCCAGCAGCGTAAGTCCTCGGGATCTGAGCTCCTATAATTCACCCCTCCACTTT.

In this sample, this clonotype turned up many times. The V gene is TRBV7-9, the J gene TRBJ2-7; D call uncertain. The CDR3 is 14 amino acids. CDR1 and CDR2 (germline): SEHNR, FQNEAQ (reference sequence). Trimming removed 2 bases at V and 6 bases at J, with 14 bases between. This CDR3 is CASSLMAPKGEQYF. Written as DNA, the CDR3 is TGTGCCAGCAGCTTAATGGCCCCAAAGGGCGAGCAGTACTTC. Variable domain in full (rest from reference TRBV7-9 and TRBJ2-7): DTGVSQNPRHKITKRGQNVTFRCDPISEHNRLYWYRQTLGQGPEFLTYFQNEAQLEKSRLLSDRFSAERPKGSFSTLEIQRTEQGDSAMYLCASSLMAPKGEQYFGPGTRLTVT.

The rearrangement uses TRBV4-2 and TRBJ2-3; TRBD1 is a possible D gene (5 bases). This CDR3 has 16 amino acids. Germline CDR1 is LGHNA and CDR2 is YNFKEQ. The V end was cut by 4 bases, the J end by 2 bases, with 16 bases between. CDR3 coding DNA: TGTGCCAGCAGCCCCCTCGACAGTGGCTCCACAGATACGCAGTATTTT. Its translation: CASSPLDSGSTDTQYF.

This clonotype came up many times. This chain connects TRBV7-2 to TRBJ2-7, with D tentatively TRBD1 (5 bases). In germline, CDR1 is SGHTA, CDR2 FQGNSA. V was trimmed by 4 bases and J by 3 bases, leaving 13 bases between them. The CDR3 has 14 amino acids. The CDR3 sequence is CASSSSRANYEQYF. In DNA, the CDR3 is TGTGCCAGCAGCTCTTCCAGGGCGAACTACGAGCAGTACTTC.

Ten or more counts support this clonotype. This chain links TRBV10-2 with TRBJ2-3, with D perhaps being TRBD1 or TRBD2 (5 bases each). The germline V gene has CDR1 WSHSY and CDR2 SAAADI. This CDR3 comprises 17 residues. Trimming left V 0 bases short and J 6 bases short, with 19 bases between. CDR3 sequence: CASSESAGTKVFDTQYF. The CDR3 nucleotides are TGCGCCAGCAGTGAGTCGGCAGGGACCAAGGTTTTTGATACGCAGTATTTT.

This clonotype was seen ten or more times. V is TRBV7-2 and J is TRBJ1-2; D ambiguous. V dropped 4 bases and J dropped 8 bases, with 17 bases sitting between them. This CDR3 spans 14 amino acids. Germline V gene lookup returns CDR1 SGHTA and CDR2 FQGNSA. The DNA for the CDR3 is TGTGCCAGCAGCTCGGACGGATTCTATGTGGGCTACACCTTC. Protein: CASSSDGFYVGYTF.

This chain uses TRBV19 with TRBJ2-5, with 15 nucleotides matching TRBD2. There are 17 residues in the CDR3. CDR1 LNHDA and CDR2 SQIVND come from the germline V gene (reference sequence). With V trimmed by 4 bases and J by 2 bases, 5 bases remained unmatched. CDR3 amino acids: CASSRMGLAGGQETQYF. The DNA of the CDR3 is TGTGCCAGTAGTAGAATGGGACTAGCGGGAGGACAAGAGACCCAGTACTTC.

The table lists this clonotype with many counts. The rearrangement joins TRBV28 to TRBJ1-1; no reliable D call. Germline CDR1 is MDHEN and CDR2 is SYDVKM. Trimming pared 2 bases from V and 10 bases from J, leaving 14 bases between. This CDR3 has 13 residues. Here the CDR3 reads CASSLTVQRGAFF. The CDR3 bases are TGTGCCAGCAGTTTAACAGTTCAACGAGGAGCTTTCTTT.

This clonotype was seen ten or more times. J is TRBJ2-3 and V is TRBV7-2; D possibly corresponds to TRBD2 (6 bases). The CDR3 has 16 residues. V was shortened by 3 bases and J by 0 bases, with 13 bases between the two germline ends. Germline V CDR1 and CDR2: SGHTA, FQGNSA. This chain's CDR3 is CASSFQTGVSTDTQYF. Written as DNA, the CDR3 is TGTGCCAGCAGCTTCCAGACGGGAGTAAGCACAGATACGCAGTATTTT.

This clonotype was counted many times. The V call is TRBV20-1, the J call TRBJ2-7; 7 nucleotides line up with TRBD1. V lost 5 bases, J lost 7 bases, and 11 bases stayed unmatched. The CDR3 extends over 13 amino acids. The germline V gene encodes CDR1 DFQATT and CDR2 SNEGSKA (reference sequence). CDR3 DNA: TGCAGTGCTCTGGACAGGCCCGAACTGGAGCAGTACTTC. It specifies CSALDRPELEQYF.

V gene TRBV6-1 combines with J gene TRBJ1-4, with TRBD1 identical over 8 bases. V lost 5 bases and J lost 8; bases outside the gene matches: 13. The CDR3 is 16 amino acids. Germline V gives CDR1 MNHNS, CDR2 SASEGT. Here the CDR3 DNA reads TGTGCCAGCAGTAAGGACAGGGTACCCCAACTGGAAAAACTGTTTTTT. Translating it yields CASSKDRVPQLEKLFF.